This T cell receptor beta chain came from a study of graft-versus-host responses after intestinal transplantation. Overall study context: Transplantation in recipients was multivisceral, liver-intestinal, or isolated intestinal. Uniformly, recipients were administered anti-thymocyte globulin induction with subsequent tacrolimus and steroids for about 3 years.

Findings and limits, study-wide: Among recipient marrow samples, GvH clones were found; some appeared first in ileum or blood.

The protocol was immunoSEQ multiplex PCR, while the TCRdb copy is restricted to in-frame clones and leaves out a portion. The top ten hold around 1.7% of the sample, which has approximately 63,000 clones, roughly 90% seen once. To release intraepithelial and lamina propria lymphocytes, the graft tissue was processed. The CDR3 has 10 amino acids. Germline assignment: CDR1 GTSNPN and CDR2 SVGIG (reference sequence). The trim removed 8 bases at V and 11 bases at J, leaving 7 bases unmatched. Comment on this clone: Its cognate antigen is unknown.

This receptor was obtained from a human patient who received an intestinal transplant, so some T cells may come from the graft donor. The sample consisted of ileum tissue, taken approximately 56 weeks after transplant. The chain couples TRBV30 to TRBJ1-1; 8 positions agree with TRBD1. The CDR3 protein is CAGIGQGAFF. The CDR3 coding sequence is TGTGCCGGTATAGGACAGGGCGCTTTCTTT.